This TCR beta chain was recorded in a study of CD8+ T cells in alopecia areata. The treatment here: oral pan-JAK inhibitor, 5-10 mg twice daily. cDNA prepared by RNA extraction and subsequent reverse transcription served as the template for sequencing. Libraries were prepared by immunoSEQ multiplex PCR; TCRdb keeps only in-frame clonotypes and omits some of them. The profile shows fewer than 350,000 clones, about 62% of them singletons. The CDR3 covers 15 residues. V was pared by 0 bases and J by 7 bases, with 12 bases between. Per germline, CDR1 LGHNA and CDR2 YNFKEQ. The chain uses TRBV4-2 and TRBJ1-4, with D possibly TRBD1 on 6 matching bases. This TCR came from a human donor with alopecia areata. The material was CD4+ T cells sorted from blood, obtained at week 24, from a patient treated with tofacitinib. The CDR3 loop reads CASSQDRGVLEKLFF. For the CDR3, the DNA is TGTGCCAGCAGCCAAGATAGGGGGGTACTTGAAAAACTGTTTTTT.